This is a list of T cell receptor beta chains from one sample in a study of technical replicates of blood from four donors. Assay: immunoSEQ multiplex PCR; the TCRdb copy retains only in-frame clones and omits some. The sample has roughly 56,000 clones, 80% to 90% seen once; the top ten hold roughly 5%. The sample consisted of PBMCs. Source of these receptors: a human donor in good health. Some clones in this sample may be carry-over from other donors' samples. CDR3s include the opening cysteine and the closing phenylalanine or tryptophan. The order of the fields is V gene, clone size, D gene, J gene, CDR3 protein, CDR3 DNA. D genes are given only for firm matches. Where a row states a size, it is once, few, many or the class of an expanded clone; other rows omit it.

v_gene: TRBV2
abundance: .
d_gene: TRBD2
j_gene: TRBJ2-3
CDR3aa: CASSGGGRTDTQYF
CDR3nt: TGTGCCAGCAGCGGGGGGGGCCGAACAGATACGCAGTATTTT

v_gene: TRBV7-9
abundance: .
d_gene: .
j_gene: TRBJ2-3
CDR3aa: CASSIGGRDTQYF
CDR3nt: TGTGCCAGCAGCATCGGGGGGCGGGATACGCAGTATTTT

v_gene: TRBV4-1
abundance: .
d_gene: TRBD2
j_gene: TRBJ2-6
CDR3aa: CASSQTLAGASGANVLTF
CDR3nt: TGCGCCAGCAGCCAGACACTAGCGGGAGCTTCCGGGGCCAACGTCCTGACTTTC

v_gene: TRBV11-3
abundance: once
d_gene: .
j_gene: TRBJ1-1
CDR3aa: CASSLGGEGEAFF
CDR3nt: TGTGCCAGCAGCTTGGGAGGGGAAGGTGAAGCTTTCTTT

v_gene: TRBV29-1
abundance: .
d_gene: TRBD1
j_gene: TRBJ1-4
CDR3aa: CSVGGQGEKLFF
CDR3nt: TGCAGCGTTGGGGGACAGGGCGAAAAACTGTTTTTT

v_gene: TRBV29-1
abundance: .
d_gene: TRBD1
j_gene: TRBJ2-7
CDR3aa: CSVSPGTGGIGQYF
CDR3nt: TGCAGCGTCTCCCCCGGGACAGGGGGGATCGGGCAGTACTTC

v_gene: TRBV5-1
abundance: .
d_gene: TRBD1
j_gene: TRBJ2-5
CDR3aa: CASSLRGQGQETQYF
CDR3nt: TGCGCCAGCAGCTTGAGGGGACAGGGACAAGAGACCCAGTACTTC

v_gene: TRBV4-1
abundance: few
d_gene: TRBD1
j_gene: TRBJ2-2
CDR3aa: CASSQDRANTGELFF
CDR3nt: TGCGCCAGCAGCCAGGACAGGGCGAACACCGGGGAGCTGTTTTTT

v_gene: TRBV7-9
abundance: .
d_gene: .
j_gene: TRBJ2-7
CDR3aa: CAGQQRGSYEQYF
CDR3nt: TGTGCCGGCCAACAACGGGGCTCCTACGAGCAGTACTTC

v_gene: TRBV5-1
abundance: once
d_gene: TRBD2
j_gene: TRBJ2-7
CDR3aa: CASSFISGGTFYEQYF
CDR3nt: TGCGCCAGCAGCTTTATTAGCGGGGGGACTTTCTACGAGCAGTACTTC

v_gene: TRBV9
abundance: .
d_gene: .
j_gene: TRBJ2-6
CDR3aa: CASSTPGHSAGSGANVLTF
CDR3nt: TGTGCCAGCAGCACTCCGGGACATTCGGCCGGCTCTGGGGCCAACGTCCTGACTTTC